The 24 T cell receptor beta chains listed next were all sequenced from one sample in a study of blood T cell repertoires in COVID-19. The assay was immunoSEQ multiplex PCR, and TCRdb's table has in-frame clones only and misses some. Of about 230,000 clones listed, 81% are singletons. Sequences were obtained from peripheral blood. The receptors come from a woman older than 75 with COVID-19, enrolled during active disease.

This clone was detected a few times. The chain employs TRBV7-8 and TRBJ1-6; no firm D call. The CDR3 totals 11 residues. Germline CDR1 SGHVS, CDR2 FQNEAQ. Trimming stripped 4 bases from V and 14 bases from J, with 9 bases between. The CDR3 sequence: CASSSVAALHF. CDR3 in DNA: TGTGCCAGCAGCTCTGTGGCAGCCCTCCACTTT.

The chain couples TRBV24-1 to TRBJ1-3; no clear D. The CDR3 length is 15 residues. CDR1 and CDR2 (germline): KGHDR, SFDVKD. V was shortened by 3 bases and J by 1 base, with 9 bases between the two germline ends. Here the CDR3 DNA reads TGTGCCACCAGTGATCTAGGGAGATCTGGAAACACCATATATTTT. This sequence encodes CATSDLGRSGNTIYF.

V and J are TRBV24-1 and TRBJ2-2; TRBD2 matches 8 bases. V shed 4 bases and J 0 bases; nucleotides not matched to a gene: 3. Germline CDR1 is KGHDR and CDR2 is SFDVKD. This CDR3 is 16 amino acids long. CDR3 DNA sequence: TGTGCCACCAGTGAGACGGGAGGGCCGAACACCGGGGAGCTGTTTTTT. It specifies CATSETGGPNTGELFF.

This CDR3 is CASSLQVNTEAFF. CDR3 DNA sequence: TGTGCCAGCAGCTTGCAGGTGAACACTGAAGCTTTCTTT. This chain joins TRBV7-2 and TRBJ1-1; no clear D. The CDR3 totals 13 residues. Trimming cost V 3 bases and J 0 bases, with 5 bases left between them. CDR1 SGHTA and CDR2 FQGNSA come from the germline V gene.

The J gene is TRBJ1-2, the V gene TRBV12-3 or TRBV12-4; 7 bases line up with TRBD1. The V and J ends lost 10 bases and 4 bases, in that order; junction bases with no gene match: 9. The CDR3 has 13 residues. CDR3 region: CAISQGLGYGYTF. The CDR3 coding sequence is TGTGCCATCTCACAGGGGCTTGGCTATGGCTACACCTTC.

This clone was seen just once. The J gene is TRBJ1-2, the V gene TRBV4-1; possible D gene TRBD1, 5 bases. Per the germline V gene, CDR1 is MGHRA and CDR2 is YSYEKL. Trimming pared 4 bases from V and 4 bases from J, leaving 16 bases between. CDR3 size: 15 residues. The CDR3 DNA follows: TGCGCCAGCAGCCCAGGCCAGGGAGGCACCTATGGCTACACCTTC. Encoded protein: CASSPGQGGTYGYTF.

V is TRBV6-4 and J is TRBJ2-2; D gene uncertain. CDR3 length: 14 residues. Germline values: CDR1 MRHNA, CDR2 SNTAGT. Trimming took off 4 bases at V and 5 bases at J, with 11 bases between the two ends. As DNA, the CDR3 is TGTGCCAGCAGTGTCTCCTTAGCAACCGGGGAGCTGTTTTTT. It is translated as CASSVSLATGELFF.

The V call is TRBV5-1, the J call TRBJ2-1; tentatively, D is TRBD1 (5 bases). Germline assignment: CDR1 SGHRS and CDR2 YFSETQ. The CDR3 extends over 14 amino acids. V gave up 7 bases and J gave up 3 bases, with 14 bases separating them. The CDR3 protein is CASYQDTFYNEQFF. DNA of the CDR3: TGCGCCAGCTACCAGGACACTTTCTACAATGAGCAGTTCTTC.

The gene calls are TRBV2 and TRBJ1-4, with D possibly matching TRBD1 (5 bases). Germline V lookup: CDR1 SNHLY, CDR2 FYNNEI. The CDR3 covers 14 residues. The V and J ends lost 7 bases and 8 bases respectively, with 17 bases between them. The CDR3 is CASTLGAGGEKLFF. In DNA, the CDR3 is TGTGCCAGCACCCTCGGGGCCGGAGGGGAAAAACTGTTTTTT.

The count of this clone is one. The chain combines TRBV7-3 with TRBJ2-3; TRBD2 aligns across 15 bases. Trimming at V came to 2 bases and at J to 2 bases, leaving 2 bases not matched to a gene. Germline assignment: CDR1 SGHTA and CDR2 FQGTGA. The CDR3 totals 17 residues. The CDR3 coding sequence is TGTGCCAGCAGCTTAGGACTAGCGGGAGGGCTCACAGATACGCAGTATTTT. The encoded protein is CASSLGLAGGLTDTQYF. Supplemented by reference TRBV7-3 and TRBJ2-3, the full variable domain reads GAGVSQTPSNKVTEKGKYVELRCDPISGHTALYWYRQSLGQGPEFLIYFQGTGAADDSGLPNDRFFAVRPEGSVSTLKIQRTERGDSAVYLCASSLGLAGGLTDTQYFGPGTRLTVL.

The table lists this clone with a count of one. This chain uses TRBV9 with TRBJ2-1, with D possibly matching TRBD1 (5 bases). The V end lost 0 bases, the J end lost 0 bases, and 13 bases lay between the germline ends. Per germline, CDR1 SGDLS and CDR2 YYNGEE. The CDR3 has 17 residues. The CDR3 DNA follows: TGTGCCAGCAGCGTAGTAAAGGGGTCAGTCTCCTACAATGAGCAGTTCTTC. Encoded protein: CASSVVKGSVSYNEQFF.

The rearrangement joins TRBV7-3 to TRBJ1-3; weak D call: TRBD1 (5 bases). V gave up 5 bases and J gave up 2 bases, with 13 bases separating them. The CDR3 covers 15 residues. The germline gives CDR1 SGHTA, CDR2 FQGTGA. CDR3 protein: CASSLESGPGNTIYF. DNA of the CDR3: TGTGCCAGCAGCCTAGAGTCAGGGCCTGGAAACACCATATATTTT.

The chain employs TRBV24-1 and TRBJ2-2; 11 positions agree with TRBD1. V was pared by 7 bases and J by 3 bases, with 3 bases of the junction left unmatched. The CDR3 totals 15 residues. Per the germline V gene, CDR1 is KGHDR and CDR2 is SFDVKD. The CDR3 DNA is TGTGCCACCAGGATGGGACAGGGGGACACCGGGGAGCTGTTTTTT. Translation gives CATRMGQGDTGELFF.

The J gene is TRBJ1-1, the V gene TRBV7-2, with D uncertain. The CDR3 runs 14 residues. Trimming cost V 1 base and J 0 bases, with 6 bases left between them. Germline values: CDR1 SGHTA, CDR2 FQGNSA. CDR3 region: CASSLGRLNTEAFF. CDR3 bases: TGTGCCAGCAGCTTAGGCAGGCTGAACACTGAAGCTTTCTTT.

CDR3 coding DNA: TGTGCCAGCAGCTTAAAGACTAGCGTAGTGAACATTCAGTACTTC. Translated: CASSLKTSVVNIQYF. The J gene is TRBJ2-4, the V gene TRBV13; 8 bases match TRBD2. The length of the CDR3 is 15 residues. CDR1 PRHDT and CDR2 FYEKMQ come from the germline V gene (reference sequence). V dropped 2 bases and J dropped 7; count of bases not matched to a gene: 7.

V gene TRBV7-9 combines with J gene TRBJ1-2; tentatively, D is TRBD1 (5 bases). The V end lost 3 bases, the J end lost 4 bases, and 9 bases lay between the germline ends. Germline V gene lookup returns CDR1 SEHNR and CDR2 FQNEAQ (reference sequence). The CDR3 spans 13 residues. CDR3 loop: CASSLGQIYGYTF. The CDR3 coding sequence is TGTGCCAGCAGCTTGGGGCAGATCTATGGCTACACCTTC. The entire variable domain, with the rest obtained from reference TRBV7-9 and TRBJ1-2, is as follows: DTGVSQNPRHKITKRGQNVTFRCDPISEHNRLYWYRQTLGQGPEFLTYFQNEAQLEKSRLLSDRFSAERPKGSFSTLEIQRTEQGDSAMYLCASSLGQIYGYTFGSGTRLTVV.

This clone turned up a few times. The rearrangement links TRBV7-9 to TRBJ1-1; no definite D call. V dropped 3 bases and J dropped 1 base, with 6 bases sitting between them. CDR3 size: 13 residues. CDR1 and CDR2 from the germline V gene are SEHNR and FQNEAQ (reference sequence). In DNA form, the CDR3 reads TGTGCCAGCAGCTTCGGGAGGAACACTGAAGCTTTCTTT. Translated, it gives CASSFGRNTEAFF.

The chain uses TRBV25-1 and TRBJ2-1; maybe TRBD1 (6 bases). Trimming cost V 7 bases and J 2 bases, with 12 bases left between them. The CDR3 runs 14 residues. Germline CDR1 reads MGHDK; CDR2 reads SYGVNS. CDR3 DNA sequence: TGTGCCAGCACGGTATCAGGGGCCTACAATGAGCAGTTCTTC. It is translated as CASTVSGAYNEQFF.

V gene TRBV6-1 combines with J gene TRBJ1-1; D unclear. Trimming removed 0 bases from V and 5 bases from J, with 16 bases in between. Germline values: CDR1 MNHNS, CDR2 SASEGT. The CDR3 is made up of 16 amino acids. The CDR3 nucleotides are TGTGCCAGCAGTGAAGCTGCGGCGGGCGGAAGGACTGAAGCTTTCTTT. Translating it yields CASSEAAAGGRTEAFF.

The rearrangement joins TRBV12-3 or TRBV12-4 to TRBJ2-1; D gene ambiguous. This CDR3 contains 12 residues. Trimming removed 3 bases at V and 7 bases at J, with 7 bases between. The CDR3 loop is CASSLYRNEQFF. The CDR3 coding sequence is TGTGCCAGCAGTTTGTATCGGAATGAGCAGTTCTTC.

This sequence joins TRBV29-1 and TRBJ1-2; 7 nucleotides align to TRBD1. V was clipped by 6 bases and J by 8 bases; unmatched bases: 12. Germline V CDR1 and CDR2: SQVTM, ANQGSEA. The CDR3 runs to 13 residues. The CDR3 DNA sequence: TGCAGCGTCCAACTTGACAGGGTGGGGGGCTACACCTTC. Translating gives CSVQLDRVGGYTF.

This rearrangement joins TRBV12-3 or TRBV12-4 to TRBJ1-2; D uncertain. This CDR3 region has 12 residues. V was cut by 5 bases and J by 7 bases, with 11 bases left in between. CDR3: CASSPLGLGYTF. Here the CDR3 DNA reads TGTGCCAGCAGTCCTCTCGGACTTGGCTACACCTTC.

The gene calls are TRBV20-1 and TRBJ1-3, with D hard to call. V was cut by 3 bases and J by 0 bases, with 6 bases left in between. This CDR3 contains 13 residues. In germline, CDR1 is DFQATT, CDR2 SNEGSKA (reference sequence). The CDR3 spells CSASVSSGNTIYF. The CDR3 region has the DNA TGCAGTGCTAGTGTCAGCTCTGGAAACACCATATATTTT.

This clone was detected a few times. The chain carries TRBV15 and TRBJ2-3; a possible D gene is TRBD2 (6 bases). This CDR3 comprises 14 residues. The germline V gene encodes CDR1 LNHNV and CDR2 YYDKDF (reference sequence). Trimming took off 6 bases at V and 0 bases at J, with 10 bases between the two ends. The CDR3 reads CATRGTSSTDTQYF. The CDR3 nucleotides are TGTGCCACCAGGGGGACTTCTAGCACAGATACGCAGTATTTT.